The 25 T cell receptor beta chains reported below all come from one sample, sequenced in a study of Ad26.COV2.S vaccination and SARS-CoV-2 variants. Using immunoSEQ multiplex PCR, the repertoire was profiled, and TCRdb retains in-frame clones only, with some absent. The sample lists roughly 390,000 clones; about 85% were seen once. Treatment: 19 received Ad26.COV2.S at low or high dose, single or two shots; a few received placebo; per-sample allocation not given. Sampling was done on day 63 after the first vaccine or placebo injection. The material sequenced was peripheral blood, taken in a trial of Ad26.COV2.S vaccine versus placebo. The origin of the receptors is a person between 18 and 65 years old who received the Ad26.COV2.S COVID-19 vaccine or a placebo.

The chain couples TRBV7-6 to TRBJ2-6, with 10 bases fitting TRBD1. Trimming removed 5 bases from V and 2 bases from J; junction bases left unmatched: 6. The CDR3 contains 17 residues. CDR1 and CDR2 from the germline V gene are SGHVS and FNYEAQ. This chain's CDR3 is CASSLTGTGAGANVLTF. CDR3 coding DNA: TGTGCCAGCAGCCTCACCGGGACAGGGGCTGGGGCCAACGTCCTGACTTTC.

A word on this clone: The same CDR3 also results from other DNA sequences found in this sample. V and J are TRBV5-1 and TRBJ1-2; 7 nucleotides agree with TRBD1. This CDR3 has 14 amino acids. In germline, CDR1 is SGHRS, CDR2 YFSETQ. V shed 0 bases and J 3 bases; nucleotides not matched to a gene: 2. CDR3 sequence reads: CASSLAGTDYGYTF. CDR3 nucleotide sequence: TGCGCCAGCAGCTTGGCCGGGACAGACTATGGCTACACCTTC.

The chain carries TRBV27 and TRBJ2-1; D ambiguous. Between the trimmed V and J ends, which lost 7 bases and 7 bases, there was a span of 14 bases. Germline lookup yields CDR1 MNHEY and CDR2 SMNVEV (reference sequence). The CDR3 covers 13 residues. The CDR3 sequence: CASTALGRNEQFF. CDR3 coding DNA: TGTGCCAGCACCGCTCTCGGTCGGAATGAGCAGTTCTTC.

The rearrangement joins TRBV19 to TRBJ1-5; no clear D. The CDR3 extends over 14 amino acids. Germline V gene data show CDR1 as LNHDA and CDR2 as SQIVND (reference sequence). Trimming pared 5 bases from V and 0 bases from J, leaving 8 bases between. This CDR3 reads CASSAVGSNQPQHF. CDR3 coding DNA: TGTGCCAGTAGTGCGGTGGGTAGCAATCAGCCCCAGCATTTT.

J is TRBJ2-4 and V is TRBV9; D possibly corresponds to TRBD1 (6 bases). The CDR3 is 16 amino acids. Per germline, CDR1 SGDLS and CDR2 YYNGEE. The V end lost 4 bases, the J end lost 0 bases, and 14 bases lay between the germline ends. CDR3 protein: CASSRGTELAKNIQYF. The CDR3 DNA reads as TGTGCCAGCAGCAGGGGGACGGAACTAGCCAAAAACATTCAGTACTTC.

V and J are TRBV5-6 and TRBJ2-3; 11 nucleotides align to TRBD2. The CDR3 has 16 residues. V dropped 2 bases and J dropped 2; count of bases not matched to a gene: 4. Germline lookup yields CDR1 SGHDT and CDR2 YYEEEE. CDR3 sequence reads: CASSFSGGDLTDTQYF. The CDR3 DNA is TGTGCCAGCAGCTTTAGCGGGGGGGACCTCACAGATACGCAGTATTTT.

The V and J genes are TRBV5-1 and TRBJ2-3; D unresolved. V lost 4 bases to trimming and J lost 3 bases, with 9 bases between them. The CDR3 has 13 residues. CDR1 SGHRS and CDR2 YFSETQ come from the germline V gene. The CDR3 coding sequence is TGCGCCAGCAGCCCCTTACTAACAGATACGCAGTATTTT. Its translation: CASSPLLTDTQYF.

The J gene is TRBJ2-1, the V gene TRBV5-4; 7 bases agree with TRBD1. Germline assignment: CDR1 SGHNT and CDR2 YYREEE (reference sequence). The CDR3 is 15 residues long. V dropped 4 bases and J dropped 1; count of bases not matched to a gene: 5. The DNA for the CDR3 is TGTGCCAGCAGCCAGGGACAGACGTCCTACAATGAGCAGTTCTTC. It translates to CASSQGQTSYNEQFF.

The J gene is TRBJ1-1, the V gene TRBV12-3 or TRBV12-4, with TRBD1 matching 7 bases. CDR3 length: 13 residues. Trimming cost V 0 bases and J 8 bases; bases outside gene matches: 3. This CDR3 is CASSLALRGEAFF. The CDR3 nucleotides are TGTGCCAGCAGTTTAGCGCTCAGGGGGGAAGCTTTCTTT.

The chain recombines TRBV5-1 with TRBJ2-2; D is undetermined. Germline V gives CDR1 SGHRS, CDR2 YFSETQ. Deletions cut 0 bases from V and 4 bases from J, with 4 bases between. The CDR3 extends over 13 amino acids. The CDR3 DNA reads TGCGCCAGCAGCTTGGATGTCACCGGGGAGCTGTTTTTT. It translates to CASSLDVTGELFF.

This chain links TRBV6-6 with TRBJ2-5; D gene ambiguous. The V end lost 3 bases, the J end lost 5 bases, and 4 bases lay between the germline ends. Per germline, CDR1 MNHNY and CDR2 SVGAGI (reference sequence). CDR3 size: 11 residues. As DNA, the CDR3 is TGTGCCAGCAGTTATACGGAGACCCAGTACTTC. It encodes CASSYTETQYF.

The CDR3 loop reads CASSIDHGVGFQGSAIYF. The DNA for the CDR3 is TGTGCCAGTAGTATAGATCATGGCGTCGGGTTTCAAGGATCCGCCATATATTTT. The rearrangement links TRBV19 to TRBJ1-3; D is undetermined. CDR1 and CDR2 from the germline V gene are LNHDA and SQIVND (reference sequence). CDR3 length equals 18 residues. V was trimmed by 0 bases and J by 11 bases, leaving 26 bases between them.

V gene TRBV5-5 combines with J gene TRBJ2-7; 7 bases match TRBD1. V dropped 1 base and J dropped 3; count of bases not matched to a gene: 7. CDR1 is SGHKS and CDR2 is YYEKEE in the germline V gene (reference sequence). CDR3 length: 15 amino acids. This chain's CDR3 is CASSLLNRGDYEQYF. The CDR3 nucleotides are TGTGCCAGCAGCTTGTTGAACAGGGGTGACTACGAGCAGTACTTC. Looking up the rest from reference TRBV5-5 and TRBJ2-7 gives the full variable domain: DAGVTQSPTHLIKTRGQQVTLRCSPISGHKSVSWYQQVLGQGPQFIFQYYEKEERGRGNFPDRFSARQFPNYSSELNVNALLLGDSALYLCASSLLNRGDYEQYFGPGTRLTVT.

This clone showed up just a few times. The rearrangement uses TRBV11-3 and TRBJ2-3, with unresolved D. The CDR3 consists of 13 residues. V lost 6 bases and J 2 bases, leaving 9 bases between the germline ends. Germline CDR1 is SGHNT and CDR2 is YENEEA. This CDR3 is CASSLGYTDTQYF. Here the CDR3 DNA reads TGTGCCAGCAGTTTGGGATACACAGATACGCAGTATTTT.

The chain recombines TRBV4-3 with TRBJ1-2; possibly TRBD1 for D (6 bases). V lost 6 bases, J lost 7 bases, and 12 bases lay in between. CDR1 and CDR2 (germline): LGHNA, YSLEER. The CDR3 sequence is 12 residues long. The CDR3 DNA reads as TGCGCCAGCAGACAGGGAGGAGGTGGCTACACCTTC. This gives the protein CASRQGGGGYTF.

This clone was seen more than once but under ten times. Other nucleotide sequences in the sample specify the same CDR3. This chain uses TRBV11-2 with TRBJ1-2, with D uncertain. The ends were cut back, 0 bases at V and 2 bases at J, with 7 bases in the middle. The V gene's germline CDR1 is SGHAT and CDR2 FQNNGV. The CDR3 is 14 residues long. The CDR3 is CASSLERINYGYTF. In DNA form, the CDR3 reads TGTGCCAGCAGCTTAGAGCGGATAAACTATGGCTACACCTTC.

This sequence joins TRBV11-2 and TRBJ2-1; 11 positions match TRBD2. J lost 8 bases, V lost 1 base, and 7 bases had no gene match. The length of the CDR3 is 16 residues. Germline assignment: CDR1 SGHAT and CDR2 FQNNGV. For the CDR3, the DNA is TGTGCCAGCAGCTTAGCGCTAGCGGGGGGTCCCCATGAGCAGTTCTTC. Its translation is CASSLALAGGPHEQFF.

The CDR3 loop is CASSLVGGAEGQETQYF. CDR3 DNA sequence: TGTGCCAGCAGCTTAGTCGGTGGGGCGGAGGGGCAAGAGACCCAGTACTTC. V usage is TRBV7-2 and J usage is TRBJ2-5; a weak D match, TRBD2 (6 bases). This CDR3 comprises 17 residues. CDR1 and CDR2 from the germline V gene are SGHTA and FQGNSA. V lost 1 base and J lost 2, with 17 bases in between.

This chain links TRBV2 with TRBJ1-2; 8 bases are a match to TRBD1. This CDR3 comprises 14 residues. CDR1 is SNHLY and CDR2 is FYNNEI in the germline V gene. J gave up 7 bases and V 1 base, and 5 bases lay outside the gene matches. CDR3 amino acids: CASSEGRQGFGYTF. The CDR3 DNA reads as TGTGCCAGCAGTGAAGGGAGACAGGGGTTTGGCTACACCTTC.

V is TRBV27 and J is TRBJ1-1; D might be TRBD1 (6 bases). Trimming shortened V by 1 base and J by 4 bases, and 10 bases separated the two germline ends. Looked up from germline, CDR1 is MNHEY and CDR2 is SMNVEV (reference sequence). The CDR3 is 14 amino acids. The chain's CDR3 is CASSLLGGPTEAFF. Here the CDR3 DNA reads TGTGCCAGCAGTTTATTGGGGGGGCCCACTGAAGCTTTCTTT.

Here the CDR3 reads CASSLRGPPFTDTQYF. For the CDR3, the DNA is TGTGCCAGCAGCTTAAGGGGGCCTCCTTTCACAGATACGCAGTATTTT. The chain recombines TRBV7-9 with TRBJ2-3; 7 bases map to TRBD1. The V gene end was trimmed by 2 bases and the J gene end by 2 bases; junction bases not matched to a gene: 7. The CDR3 length is 16 residues. Germline V gene lookup returns CDR1 SEHNR and CDR2 FQNEAQ (reference sequence). Looking up the rest from reference TRBV7-9 and TRBJ2-3 gives the full variable domain: DTGVSQNPRHKITKRGQNVTFRCDPISEHNRLYWYRQTLGQGPEFLTYFQNEAQLEKSRLLSDRFSAERPKGSFSTLEIQRTEQGDSAMYLCASSLRGPPFTDTQYFGPGTRLTVL.

On this clone itself: Other DNA sequences in this sample translate to the same CDR3. This chain connects TRBV7-2 to TRBJ2-3; D is perhaps TRBD2 (5 bases). The CDR3 is made up of 14 amino acids. Germline V gives CDR1 SGHTA, CDR2 FQGNSA. With 0 bases removed from V and 4 bases from J, the gap between germline ends came to 8 bases. DNA for the CDR3: TGTGCCAGCAGCTTAGCGCTCGGGGCAGATACGCAGTATTTT. Its protein product is CASSLALGADTQYF.

This chain uses TRBV15 with TRBJ2-7; 8 bases match TRBD1. Looked up from germline, CDR1 is LNHNV and CDR2 is YYDKDF (reference sequence). V dropped 6 bases and J dropped 6; count of bases not matched to a gene: 13. CDR3 length: 15 amino acids. The CDR3 loop reads CATRPDRGGHREQYF. Here the CDR3 DNA reads TGTGCCACCAGACCTGACAGGGGAGGCCATCGCGAGCAGTACTTC.

Comment on this clone: The sample has other DNA sequences that encode this CDR3 too. The chain joins TRBV6-5 to TRBJ2-3; D is ambiguous. From germline, CDR1 is MNHEY and CDR2 SVGAGI. This CDR3 is 13 amino acids long. Trimming took 6 bases from V and 1 from J, leaving 8 bases between them. Here the CDR3 DNA reads TGTGCCAGCAGACGTGGAGGCACAGATACGCAGTATTTT. The encoded protein is CASRRGGTDTQYF.

V usage is TRBV4-3 and J usage is TRBJ2-6, with D perhaps TRBD1 or TRBD2 (6 bases each). CDR3 length: 19 residues. Trimming pared 0 bases from V and 0 bases from J, leaving 15 bases between. CDR1 LGHNA and CDR2 YSLEER come from the germline V gene. CDR3 amino acids: CASSQEGAGRYSGANVLTF. CDR3 coding DNA: TGCGCCAGCAGCCAAGAGGGGGCAGGGAGGTACTCTGGGGCCAACGTCCTGACTTTC.